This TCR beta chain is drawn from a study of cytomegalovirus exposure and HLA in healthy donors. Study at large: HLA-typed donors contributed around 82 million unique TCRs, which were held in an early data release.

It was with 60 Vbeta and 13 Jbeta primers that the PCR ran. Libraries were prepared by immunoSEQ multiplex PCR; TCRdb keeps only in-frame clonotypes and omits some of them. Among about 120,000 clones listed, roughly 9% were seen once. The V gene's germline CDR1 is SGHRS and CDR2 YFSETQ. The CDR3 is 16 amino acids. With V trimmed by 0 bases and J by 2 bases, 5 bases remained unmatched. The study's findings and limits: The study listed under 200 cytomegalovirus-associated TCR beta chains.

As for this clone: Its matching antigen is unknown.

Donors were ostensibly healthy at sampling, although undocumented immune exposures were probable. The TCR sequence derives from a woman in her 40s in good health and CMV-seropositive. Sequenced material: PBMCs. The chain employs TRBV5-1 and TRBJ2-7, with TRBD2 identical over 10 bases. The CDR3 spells CASSLAGLAGAYEQYF. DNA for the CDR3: TGCGCCAGCAGCTTGGCCGGTCTAGCGGGGGCCTACGAGCAGTACTTC.